This TCR beta chain came from a study of blood T cell repertoires in COVID-19. Study-level information: Acute-phase and convalescent COVID-19 samples originated in the United States, Italy and Spain.

Authors' processing steps: Cell counts per sample came from amplifying reference gene primers. Clones were sequenced by immunoSEQ multiplex PCR, and TCRdb holds only the in-frame ones, with some missing. V and J calls and clone size come straight from that table; D and trimming were deduced from the DNA. The sample carries more than 110,000 clones, about four fifths recorded once. Self-reported history from a screening survey and questionnaire set each donor's cohort. The CDR3 is made up of 13 amino acids. Per the germline V gene, CDR1 is MNHEY and CDR2 is SVGAGI. Trimming removed 3 bases at V and 5 bases at J, with 7 bases between.

V usage is TRBV6-5 and J usage is TRBJ1-4, with D hard to call. Sequences were obtained from PBMCs or T cells enriched from blood (not recorded which). This receptor was identified in a woman younger than 30 who had been exposed to COVID-19. The CDR3 sequence: CASSYGPNEKLFF. DNA of the CDR3: TGTGCCAGCAGTTATGGGCCAAATGAAAAACTGTTTTTT.